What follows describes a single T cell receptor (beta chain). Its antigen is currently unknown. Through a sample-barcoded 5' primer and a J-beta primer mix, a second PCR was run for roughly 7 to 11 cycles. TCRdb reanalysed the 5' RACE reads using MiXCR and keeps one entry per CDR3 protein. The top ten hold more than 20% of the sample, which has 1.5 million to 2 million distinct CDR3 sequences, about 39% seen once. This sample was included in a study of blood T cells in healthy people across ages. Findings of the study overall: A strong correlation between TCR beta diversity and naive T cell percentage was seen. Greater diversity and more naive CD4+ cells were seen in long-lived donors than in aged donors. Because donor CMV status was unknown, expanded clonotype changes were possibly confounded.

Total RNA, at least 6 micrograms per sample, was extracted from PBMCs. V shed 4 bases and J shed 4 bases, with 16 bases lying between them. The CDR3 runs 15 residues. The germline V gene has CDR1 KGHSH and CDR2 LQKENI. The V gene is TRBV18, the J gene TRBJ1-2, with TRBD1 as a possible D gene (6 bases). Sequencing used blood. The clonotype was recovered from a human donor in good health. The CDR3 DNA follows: TGTGCCAGCTCACAAATGACGGGGGGCCGCTATGGCTACACCTTC. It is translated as CASSQMTGGRYGYTF.